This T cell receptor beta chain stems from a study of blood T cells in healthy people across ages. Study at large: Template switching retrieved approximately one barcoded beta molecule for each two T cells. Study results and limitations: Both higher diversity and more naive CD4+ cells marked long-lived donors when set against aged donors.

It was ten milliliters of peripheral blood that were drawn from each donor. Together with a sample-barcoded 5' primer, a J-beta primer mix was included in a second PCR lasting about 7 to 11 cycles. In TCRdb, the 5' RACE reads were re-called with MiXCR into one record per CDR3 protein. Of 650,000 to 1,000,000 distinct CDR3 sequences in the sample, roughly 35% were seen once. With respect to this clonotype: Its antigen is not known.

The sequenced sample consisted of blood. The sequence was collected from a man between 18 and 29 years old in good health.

CDR3 sequence (DNA): TGCAGTGCTGCGGATGGGTCTAGCAATCAGCCCCAGCATTTT. Its protein product is CSAADGSSNQPQHF. This chain joins TRBV20-1 and TRBJ1-5; D remains unclear. The ends were cut back, 5 bases at V and 0 bases at J, with 11 bases in the middle. The CDR3 is 14 residues long. CDR1 DFQATT and CDR2 SNEGSKA come from the germline V gene (reference sequence).